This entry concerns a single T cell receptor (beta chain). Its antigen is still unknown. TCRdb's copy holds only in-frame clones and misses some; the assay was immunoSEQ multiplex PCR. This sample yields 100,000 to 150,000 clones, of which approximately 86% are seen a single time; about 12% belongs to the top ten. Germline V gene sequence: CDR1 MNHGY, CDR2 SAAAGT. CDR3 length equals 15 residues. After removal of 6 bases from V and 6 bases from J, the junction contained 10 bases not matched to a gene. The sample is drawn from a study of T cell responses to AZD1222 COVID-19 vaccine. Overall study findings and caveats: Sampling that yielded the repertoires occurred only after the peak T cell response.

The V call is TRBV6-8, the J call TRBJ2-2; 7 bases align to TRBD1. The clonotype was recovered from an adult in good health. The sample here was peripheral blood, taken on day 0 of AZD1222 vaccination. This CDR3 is CASRTRDRAAGELFF. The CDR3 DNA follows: TGTGCCAGCAGGACCCGAGACAGGGCCGCCGGGGAGCTGTTTTTT.